These 6 T cell receptor beta chains originate from one sample sequenced in a study of T-cell reconstitution after alpha-beta-depleted transplantation in children. TCRbeta library construction was performed incorporating unique molecular identifiers. One entry per CDR3 protein results from TCRdb running MiXCR on the PCR reads. The table shows about 72,000 distinct CDR3 sequences, with approximately 7.4% occurring only once. The material sequenced was PBMCs from the stem cell graft donor, taken from the stem cell graft. The receptors shown here come from a human donor who donated a stem cell graft to a child with acute lymphoblastic leukemia.

The sample holds many counts of this clonotype. The chain carries TRBV7-2 and TRBJ1-6; D not certain. Trimming pared 3 bases from V and 6 bases from J, leaving 3 bases between. The germline V gene encodes CDR1 SGHTA and CDR2 FQGNSA. The CDR3 contains 12 residues. The CDR3, as DNA: TGTGCCAGCAGCTTTGGTAATTCACCCCTCCACTTT. It codes for CASSFGNSPLHF.

This clonotype has ten or more counts. CDR3 residues: CAISDPKEEQYF. The CDR3 nucleotides are TGTGCCATCAGTGACCCGAAAGAGGAGCAGTACTTC. The chain is built from TRBV10-3 and TRBJ2-7; no firm D call. V lost 3 bases and J lost 7, with 10 bases in between. In germline, CDR1 is ENHRY, CDR2 SYGVKD. The CDR3 is made up of 12 amino acids.

This clonotype was detected many times. The rearrangement links TRBV20-1 to TRBJ2-4; possible D gene TRBD2, 6 bases. The CDR3 contains 13 residues. V dropped 3 bases and J dropped 7 bases, with 13 bases sitting between them. Germline lookup yields CDR1 DFQATT and CDR2 SNEGSKA (reference sequence). CDR3 nucleotides: TGCAGTGCTAGTAAATCCCGGGGGAACATTCAGTACTTC. Amino acid sequence: CSASKSRGNIQYF.

The table lists this clonotype with many counts. The chain has TRBV20-1 and TRBJ2-2; 7 positions agree with TRBD1. The junction had 4 bases not matched to a gene; V was cut back by 0 bases and J by 3 bases. The CDR3 sequence is 15 residues long. Germline-derived CDR1 and CDR2 are DFQATT and SNEGSKA (reference sequence). In DNA form, the CDR3 reads TGCAGTGCTAGAGAGCCGGGACAGTACACCGGGGAGCTGTTTTTT. Translated, it gives CSAREPGQYTGELFF.

CDR3: CSVEGQRQTEAFF. CDR3 DNA sequence: TGCAGCGTTGAGGGACAGAGGCAAACTGAAGCTTTCTTT. The chain is built from TRBV29-1 and TRBJ1-1, with TRBD1 matching 7 bases. The CDR3 extends over 13 amino acids. Losses at the gene ends were 3 bases for V and 5 bases for J; bases not matched to a gene: 6. In germline, CDR1 is SQVTM, CDR2 ANQGSEA.

This clonotype was counted only a few times. This chain connects TRBV5-6 to TRBJ2-1; D may correspond to TRBD1 or TRBD2 (5 bases each). V was shortened by 8 bases and J by 0 bases, with 18 bases between the two germline ends. Germline values: CDR1 SGHDT, CDR2 YYEEEE. The CDR3 runs 16 residues. The CDR3 spells CARGPRDRSSYNEQFF. CDR3 nucleotide sequence: TGTGCCAGGGGCCCCCGGGACCGAAGCTCCTACAATGAGCAGTTCTTC.